These 11 T cell receptor beta chains were sequenced from one sample in a study of blood T cells in healthy people across ages. The second PCR ran 7 to 11 cycles with a sample-barcoded 5' primer and J-beta primers. TCRdb analysed the 5' RACE reads with MiXCR anew, one entry per CDR3 protein. Of roughly 2 million distinct CDR3 sequences listed, about 50% were seen once; the top ten hold less than 2.5%. Material for sequencing was blood. The receptors come from a woman in her thirties or forties in good health.

This clonotype was detected only a few times. V gene TRBV20-1 combines with J gene TRBJ2-1; 12 bases align to TRBD2. The V gene's germline CDR1 is DFQATT and CDR2 SNEGSKA (reference sequence). The J segment lost 1 base and the V segment lost 0 bases, leaving 7 bases of the junction unmatched. This CDR3 has 18 residues. The CDR3 is CSARDLASGGASYNEQFF. The CDR3 nucleotides are TGCAGTGCTAGAGATTTGGCTAGCGGGGGGGCATCCTACAATGAGCAGTTCTTC.

This sequence joins TRBV6-5 and TRBJ2-5; 10 nucleotides match TRBD2. Germline-derived CDR1 and CDR2 are MNHEY and SVGAGI. This CDR3 contains 14 residues. Unmatched junction bases numbered 16, after V lost 8 bases and J lost 13 bases. The CDR3 protein is CASRSSGGARVPYF. Written as DNA, the CDR3 is TGTGCCAGCCGTTCGAGCGGGGGGGCTCGCGTCCCGTACTTC.

This rearrangement joins TRBV15 to TRBJ2-1, with D unresolved. The CDR3 consists of 12 residues. The V end was cut by 3 bases, the J end by 4 bases, with 4 bases between. Germline V gene lookup returns CDR1 LNHNV and CDR2 YYDKDF (reference sequence). The CDR3: CATSSVYNEQFF. The CDR3 coding sequence is TGTGCCACCAGCAGTGTGTACAATGAGCAGTTCTTC.

J is TRBJ2-1 and V is TRBV9, with 7 bases fitting TRBD1. V gave up 4 bases and J gave up 0 bases; unmatched junction bases: 7. The CDR3 sequence is 16 residues long. CDR1 is SGDLS and CDR2 is YYNGEE in the germline V gene. CDR3 protein: CASSLGTDSSYNEQFF. CDR3 coding DNA: TGTGCCAGCAGCCTAGGGACAGACAGCTCCTACAATGAGCAGTTCTTC. Based on the CDR3 plus reference TRBV9 and TRBJ2-1, the full variable domain is DSGVTQTPKHLITATGQRVTLRCSPRSGDLSVYWYQQSLDQGLQFLIQYYNGEERAKGNILERFSAQQFPDLHSELNLSSLELGDSALYFCASSLGTDSSYNEQFFGPGTRLTVL.

This clonotype was detected only a few times. The CDR3 DNA reads TGCGCCAGCAGCCAAGCAAGACTCGGAGATACGCAGTATTTT. This encodes CASSQARLGDTQYF. J is TRBJ2-3 and V is TRBV4-3; D uncertain. The CDR3 length is 14 residues. V was shortened by 1 base and J by 5 bases, with 10 bases between the two germline ends. The germline V gene encodes CDR1 LGHNA and CDR2 YSLEER.

This clonotype was found a few times. V is TRBV20-1 and J is TRBJ2-5; D is possibly TRBD1 or TRBD2 (5 bases each). The CDR3 extends over 13 amino acids. V was trimmed by 6 bases and J by 1 base, leaving 12 bases between them. Germline V gene lookup returns CDR1 DFQATT and CDR2 SNEGSKA (reference sequence). Here the CDR3 reads CSAPGTFQETQYF. As DNA, the CDR3 is TGCAGTGCCCCCGGGACCTTCCAAGAGACCCAGTACTTC.

Comment on this clonotype: At one of its ends the junction is not consistent with the germline gene, which may arise from a read error. The V gene is TRBV2, the J gene TRBJ2-7; 8 bases align to TRBD1. CDR1 is SNHLY and CDR2 is FYNNEI in the germline V gene. CDR3 length equals 13 residues. CDR3 DNA: TGTGCCAGCAGTGACCAGGGGGCGTACGGGCAGTACTTC. Its translation is CASSDQGAYGQYF. The full variable domain, rest sourced from reference TRBV2 and TRBJ2-7, is EPEVTQTPSHQVTQMGQEVILRCVPISNHLYFYWYRQILGQKVEFLVSFYNNEISEKSEIFDDQFSVERPDGSNFTLKIRSTKLEDSAMYFCASSDQGAYGQYFGPGTRLTVT.

This clonotype occurred once. This chain uses TRBV20-1 with TRBJ2-1, with TRBD2 matching 11 bases. The CDR3 runs to 17 residues. The germline CDR1 and CDR2 sequences are DFQATT and SNEGSKA (reference sequence). V was pared by 0 bases and J by 3 bases, with 7 bases of the junction left unmatched. The CDR3 DNA is TGCAGTGCTAGAGATCCGCTAGCGGGGGGTATCTACAATGAGCAGTTCTTC. Its protein is CSARDPLAGGIYNEQFF.

The chain has TRBV6-2 or TRBV6-3 and TRBJ2-7, with 10 bases that match TRBD1. The germline V gene encodes CDR1 MNHEY and CDR2 SVGEGT. The V gene end was trimmed by 6 bases and the J gene end by 4 bases; junction bases not matched to a gene: 9. The CDR3 covers 15 residues. The CDR3 DNA is TGTGCCAGCAGCCGACCCTGGACAGGGGGTTACGAGCAGTACTTC. Translated, it gives CASSRPWTGGYEQYF.

This clonotype was observed once. The chain links TRBV20-1 to TRBJ1-5; D ambiguous. V gave up 3 bases and J gave up 4 bases, with 19 bases separating them. Germline V gives CDR1 DFQATT, CDR2 SNEGSKA (reference sequence). There are 16 residues in the CDR3. The CDR3 is CSASPSVGRINQPQHF. CDR3 DNA sequence: TGCAGTGCTAGCCCCTCGGTGGGGAGGATTAATCAGCCCCAGCATTTT.

The chain carries TRBV2 and TRBJ2-4; 7 bases agree with TRBD2. The J call is uncertain, as TRBJ2-5 better fits the DNA end. The germline V gene has CDR1 SNHLY and CDR2 FYNNEI. The CDR3 totals 16 residues. Here the CDR3 DNA reads TGTGCCAGCACCCTCGGGATAGCGGGCCTTAGGGAGACCCAGTACTTC. Translating gives CASTLGIAGLRETQYF.